This TCR beta chain came from a study of shared clonotypes between healthy human individuals. Study overall: The composition of the donors was a couple of women and a few men aged 18 to 49. Researchers assigned three CD4 naive, three CD4 memory, two CD8 naive and one CD8 memory plate to each donor.

For each subset, genomic DNA was distributed in equal portions over several immunoSEQ plates. Clones were read by immunoSEQ multiplex PCR, and TCRdb kept only the in-frame ones, dropping some. In the table there are approximately 340,000 clones, about 73% of which are singletons. Study results and caveats: Estimated richness was generally greater in naive than memory subsets.

On this clone: Its target is not known.

CDR1 SNHLY and CDR2 FYNNEI come from the germline V gene. J gave up 5 bases and V 2 bases, and 5 bases lay outside the gene matches. CDR3 length: 15 amino acids. The TCR sequence derives from a man under 40 in good health. The sequenced sample consisted of memory CD4+ T cells sorted from blood. The subset was: CD45RA-negative fraction. This chain connects TRBV2 to TRBJ2-5; 10 nucleotides align to TRBD2. CDR3 region: CASSETSGTSETQYF. DNA for the CDR3: TGTGCCAGCAGTGAAACTAGCGGGACTAGCGAGACCCAGTACTTC.